This T cell receptor (beta chain) comes out of a study of T cells in Graves' hyperthyroidism and ophthalmopathy. Study-wide background: Blood from the periphery was taken at initial diagnosis, before any treatment.

Findings and caveats of the study: Stable hyperthyroidism was told apart from ophthalmopathy by a model built on 13 V-J features.

Authors of the study amplified TCR beta CDR3 regions from RNA transcripts. RT-PCR in the first round (using the HTBI primer set) targeted the TCR CDR3. Via MiXCR, TCRdb re-called the multiplex PCR reads, giving one row per CDR3 protein. This table holds about 340,000 distinct CDR3 sequences, about 18% found once. V was trimmed by 4 bases and J by 4 bases, leaving 22 bases between them. Germline CDR1 LNHDA, CDR2 SQIVND (reference sequence). This CDR3 is 17 amino acids long. About this clonotype itself: Its antigen is as yet unknown.

The sample consisted of blood. The sequence derives from a woman between 45 and 65 years old with Graves' hyperthyroidism. The chain uses TRBV19 and TRBJ1-1; perhaps TRBD1 as D (5 bases). The CDR3 DNA reads TGTGCCAGTAGTACTGGACCGACAGTTCTTTCGGGCACTGAAGCTTTCTTT. It yields the protein CASSTGPTVLSGTEAFF.